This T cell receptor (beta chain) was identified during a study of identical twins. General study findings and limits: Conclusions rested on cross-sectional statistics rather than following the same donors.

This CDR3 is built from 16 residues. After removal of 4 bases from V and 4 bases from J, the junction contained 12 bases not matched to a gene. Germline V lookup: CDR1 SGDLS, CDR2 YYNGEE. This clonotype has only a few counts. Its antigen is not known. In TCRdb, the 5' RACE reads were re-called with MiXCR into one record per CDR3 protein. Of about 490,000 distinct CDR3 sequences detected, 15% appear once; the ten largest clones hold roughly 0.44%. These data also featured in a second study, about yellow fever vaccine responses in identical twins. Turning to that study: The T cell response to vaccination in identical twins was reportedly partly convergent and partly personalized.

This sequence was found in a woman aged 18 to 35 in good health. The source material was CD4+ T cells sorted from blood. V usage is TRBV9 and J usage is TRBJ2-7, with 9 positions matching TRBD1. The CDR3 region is CASSSGAGTGFYEQYF. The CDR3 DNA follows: TGTGCCAGCAGCTCCGGAGCCGGGACAGGGTTTTACGAGCAGTACTTC.